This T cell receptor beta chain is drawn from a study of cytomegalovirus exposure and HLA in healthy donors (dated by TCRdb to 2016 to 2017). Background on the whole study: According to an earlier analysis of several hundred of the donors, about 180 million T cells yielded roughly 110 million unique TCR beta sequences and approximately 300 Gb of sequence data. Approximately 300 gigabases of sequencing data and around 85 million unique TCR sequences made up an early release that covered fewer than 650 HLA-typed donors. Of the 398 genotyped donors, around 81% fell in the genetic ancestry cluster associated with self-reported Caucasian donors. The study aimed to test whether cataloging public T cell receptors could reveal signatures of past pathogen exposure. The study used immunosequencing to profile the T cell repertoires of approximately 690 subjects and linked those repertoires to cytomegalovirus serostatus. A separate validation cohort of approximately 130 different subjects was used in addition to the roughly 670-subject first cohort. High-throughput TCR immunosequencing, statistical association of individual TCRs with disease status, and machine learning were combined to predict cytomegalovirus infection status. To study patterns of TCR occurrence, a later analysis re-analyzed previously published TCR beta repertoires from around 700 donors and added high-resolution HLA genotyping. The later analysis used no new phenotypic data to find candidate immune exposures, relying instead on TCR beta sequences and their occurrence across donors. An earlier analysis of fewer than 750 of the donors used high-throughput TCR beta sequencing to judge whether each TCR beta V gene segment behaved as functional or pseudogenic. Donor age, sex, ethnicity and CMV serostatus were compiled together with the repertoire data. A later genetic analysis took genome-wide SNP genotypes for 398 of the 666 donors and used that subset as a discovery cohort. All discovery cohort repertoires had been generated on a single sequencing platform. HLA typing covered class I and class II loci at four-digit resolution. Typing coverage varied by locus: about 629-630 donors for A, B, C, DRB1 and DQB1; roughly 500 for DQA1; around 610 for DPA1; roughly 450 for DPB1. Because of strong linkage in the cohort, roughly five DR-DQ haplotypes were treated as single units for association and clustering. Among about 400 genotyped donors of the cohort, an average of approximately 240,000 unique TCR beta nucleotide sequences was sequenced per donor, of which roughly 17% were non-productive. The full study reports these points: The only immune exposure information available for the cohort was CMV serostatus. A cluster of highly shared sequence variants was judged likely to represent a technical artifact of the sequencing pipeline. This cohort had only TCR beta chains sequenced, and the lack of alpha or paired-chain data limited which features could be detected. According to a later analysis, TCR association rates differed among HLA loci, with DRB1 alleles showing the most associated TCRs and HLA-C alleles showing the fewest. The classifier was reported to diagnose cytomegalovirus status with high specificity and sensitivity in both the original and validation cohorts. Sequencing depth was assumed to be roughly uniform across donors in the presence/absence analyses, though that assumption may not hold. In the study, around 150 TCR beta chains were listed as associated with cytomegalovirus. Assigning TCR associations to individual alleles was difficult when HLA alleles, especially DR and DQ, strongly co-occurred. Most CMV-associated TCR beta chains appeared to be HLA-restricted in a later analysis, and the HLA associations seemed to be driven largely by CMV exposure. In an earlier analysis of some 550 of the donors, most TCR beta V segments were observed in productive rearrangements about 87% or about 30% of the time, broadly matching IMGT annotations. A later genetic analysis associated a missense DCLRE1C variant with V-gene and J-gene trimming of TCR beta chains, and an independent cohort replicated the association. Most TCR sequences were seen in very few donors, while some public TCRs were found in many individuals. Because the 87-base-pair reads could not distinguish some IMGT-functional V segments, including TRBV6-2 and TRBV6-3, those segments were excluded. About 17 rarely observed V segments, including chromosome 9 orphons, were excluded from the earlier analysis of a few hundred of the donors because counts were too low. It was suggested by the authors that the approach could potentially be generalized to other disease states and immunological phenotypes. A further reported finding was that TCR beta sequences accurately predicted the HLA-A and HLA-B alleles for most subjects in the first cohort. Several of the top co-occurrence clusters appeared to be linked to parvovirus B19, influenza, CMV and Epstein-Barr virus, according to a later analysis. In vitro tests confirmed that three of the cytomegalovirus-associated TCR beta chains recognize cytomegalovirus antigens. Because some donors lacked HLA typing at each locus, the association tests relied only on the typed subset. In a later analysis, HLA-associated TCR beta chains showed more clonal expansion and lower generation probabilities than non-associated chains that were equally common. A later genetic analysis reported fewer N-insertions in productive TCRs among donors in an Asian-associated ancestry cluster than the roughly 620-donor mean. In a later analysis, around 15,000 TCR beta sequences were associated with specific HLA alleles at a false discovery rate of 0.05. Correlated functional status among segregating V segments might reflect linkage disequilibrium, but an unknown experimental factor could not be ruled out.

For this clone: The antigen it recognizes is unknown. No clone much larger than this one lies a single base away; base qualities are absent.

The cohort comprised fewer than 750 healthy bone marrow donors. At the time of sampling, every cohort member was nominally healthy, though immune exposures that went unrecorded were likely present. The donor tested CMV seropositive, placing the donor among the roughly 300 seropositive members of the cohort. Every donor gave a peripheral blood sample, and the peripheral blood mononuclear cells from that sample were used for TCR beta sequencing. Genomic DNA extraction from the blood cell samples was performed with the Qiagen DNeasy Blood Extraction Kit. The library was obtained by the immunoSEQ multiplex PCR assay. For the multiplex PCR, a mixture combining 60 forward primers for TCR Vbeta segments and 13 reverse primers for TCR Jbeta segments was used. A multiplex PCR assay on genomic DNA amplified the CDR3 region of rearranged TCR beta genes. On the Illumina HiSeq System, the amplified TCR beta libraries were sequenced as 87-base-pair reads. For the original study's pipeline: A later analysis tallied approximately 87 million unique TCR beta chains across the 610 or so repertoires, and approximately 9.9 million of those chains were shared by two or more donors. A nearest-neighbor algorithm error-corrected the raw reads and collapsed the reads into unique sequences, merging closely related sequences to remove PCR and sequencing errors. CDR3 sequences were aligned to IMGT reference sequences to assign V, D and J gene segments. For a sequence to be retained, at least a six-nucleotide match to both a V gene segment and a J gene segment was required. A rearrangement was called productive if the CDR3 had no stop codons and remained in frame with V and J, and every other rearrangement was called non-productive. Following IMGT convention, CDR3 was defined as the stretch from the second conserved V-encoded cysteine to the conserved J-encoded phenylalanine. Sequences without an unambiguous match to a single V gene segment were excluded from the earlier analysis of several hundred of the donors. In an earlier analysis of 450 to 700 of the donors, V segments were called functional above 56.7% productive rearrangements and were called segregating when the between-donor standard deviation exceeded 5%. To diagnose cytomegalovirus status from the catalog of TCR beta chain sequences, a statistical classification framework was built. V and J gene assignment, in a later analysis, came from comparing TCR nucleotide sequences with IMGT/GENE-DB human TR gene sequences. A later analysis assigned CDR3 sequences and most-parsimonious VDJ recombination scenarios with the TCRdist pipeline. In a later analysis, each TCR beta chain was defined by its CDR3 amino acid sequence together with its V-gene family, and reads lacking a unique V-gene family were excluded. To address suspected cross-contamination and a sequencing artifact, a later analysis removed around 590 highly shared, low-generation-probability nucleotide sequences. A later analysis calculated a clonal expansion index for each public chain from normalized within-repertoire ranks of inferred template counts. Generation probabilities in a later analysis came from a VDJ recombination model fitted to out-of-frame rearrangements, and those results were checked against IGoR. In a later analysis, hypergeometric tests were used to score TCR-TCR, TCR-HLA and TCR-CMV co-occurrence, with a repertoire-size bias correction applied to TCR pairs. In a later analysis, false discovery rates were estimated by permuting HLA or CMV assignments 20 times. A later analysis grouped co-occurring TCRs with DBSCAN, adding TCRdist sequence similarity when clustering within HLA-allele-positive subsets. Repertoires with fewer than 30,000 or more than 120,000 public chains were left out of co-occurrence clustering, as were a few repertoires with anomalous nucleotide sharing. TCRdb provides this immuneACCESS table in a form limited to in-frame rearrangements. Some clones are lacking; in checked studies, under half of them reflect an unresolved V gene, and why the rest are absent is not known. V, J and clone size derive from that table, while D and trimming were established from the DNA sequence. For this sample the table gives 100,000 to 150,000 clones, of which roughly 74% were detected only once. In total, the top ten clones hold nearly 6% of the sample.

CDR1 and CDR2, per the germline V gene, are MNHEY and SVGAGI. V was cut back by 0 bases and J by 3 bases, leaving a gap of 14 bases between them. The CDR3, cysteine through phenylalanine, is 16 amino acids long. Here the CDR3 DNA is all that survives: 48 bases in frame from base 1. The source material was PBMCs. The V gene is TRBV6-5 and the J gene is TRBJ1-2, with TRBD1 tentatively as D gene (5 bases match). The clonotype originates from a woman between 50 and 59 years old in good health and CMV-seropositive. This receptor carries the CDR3 CASSYSTDWGHYGYTF. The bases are TGTGCCAGCAGTTACTCGACGGATTGGGGCCACTATGGCTACACCTTC.